These T cell receptor beta chains were read from a single sample in a study of T cells after yellow fever vaccination. MiXCR, run by TCRdb on the 5' RACE reads, gives a single entry per CDR3 protein. The sample lists approximately 110,000 distinct CDR3 sequences; 7.4% were seen once. The sample consisted of CD4+ T cells sorted from PBMCs, taken less than 11 days after the first yellow fever vaccination. These receptors came from a man younger than 35 who received the YFV17D yellow fever vaccine. Each CDR3 is given with its conserved first and last residue. D genes are given only for firm matches. Size values are once, few and many counts, or a class for expanded clones, and some rows have none.

len: 16; v_gene: TRBV6-2/TRBV6-3; abundance: many; d_gene: TRBD1; j_gene: TRBJ2-7; CDR3aa: CASSFPLGDSSYEQYF; CDR3nt: TGTGCCAGCAGTTTTCCTCTGGGGGACAGCTCCTACGAGCAGTACTTC
len: 13; v_gene: TRBV7-2; abundance: many; d_gene: .; j_gene: TRBJ1-5; CDR3aa: CASSLTGNQPQHF; CDR3nt: TGTGCCAGCAGCTTAACAGGGAATCAGCCCCAGCATTTT
len: 14; v_gene: TRBV5-4; abundance: many; d_gene: TRBD1; j_gene: TRBJ1-2; CDR3aa: CASSPDRGLYGYTF; CDR3nt: TGTGCCAGCAGCCCCGACAGGGGGCTTTATGGCTACACCTTC
len: 13; v_gene: TRBV11-3; abundance: .; d_gene: TRBD2; j_gene: TRBJ2-5; CDR3aa: CASSLLSGETQYF; CDR3nt: TGTGCCAGCAGCTTGCTTAGCGGGGAGACCCAGTACTTC
len: 16; v_gene: TRBV18; abundance: .; d_gene: TRBD2; j_gene: TRBJ2-7; CDR3aa: CASSTSGGVSSYEQYF; CDR3nt: TGTGCCAGCTCAACGAGCGGGGGGGTCTCCTCCTACGAGCAGTACTTC
len: 15; v_gene: TRBV9; abundance: many; d_gene: .; j_gene: TRBJ2-2; CDR3aa: CASSVGTLNTGELFF; CDR3nt: TGTGCCAGCAGTGTCGGGACACTAAACACCGGGGAGCTGTTTTTT
len: 15; v_gene: TRBV15; abundance: .; d_gene: .; j_gene: TRBJ2-5; CDR3aa: CATSRDLGGQETQYF; CDR3nt: TGTGCCACCAGCAGAGATCTCGGGGGCCAAGAGACCCAGTACTTC
len: 17; v_gene: TRBV5-1; abundance: many; d_gene: TRBD1; j_gene: TRBJ2-2; CDR3aa: CASSQIQGAQKVGELFF; CDR3nt: TGCGCCAGCAGCCAAATTCAGGGGGCGCAGAAGGTGGGGGAGCTGTTTTTT
len: 13; v_gene: TRBV18; abundance: few; d_gene: .; j_gene: TRBJ1-1; CDR3aa: CASSPERGTEAFF; CDR3nt: TGTGCCAGCTCACCGGAAAGGGGGACTGAAGCTTTCTTT
len: 14; v_gene: TRBV24-1; abundance: many; d_gene: .; j_gene: TRBJ2-3; CDR3aa: CATSDRRTTDTQYF; CDR3nt: TGTGCCACCAGTGATAGACGTACCACAGATACGCAGTATTTT
len: 15; v_gene: TRBV5-1; abundance: many; d_gene: TRBD1; j_gene: TRBJ1-2; CDR3aa: CASSKGQGAVDGYTF; CDR3nt: TGCGCCAGCAGCAAGGGACAGGGGGCGGTCGATGGCTACACCTTC
len: 14; v_gene: TRBV12-3/TRBV12-4; abundance: few; d_gene: TRBD1; j_gene: TRBJ1-5; CDR3aa: CASSGDRRNQPQHF; CDR3nt: TGTGCCAGCAGCGGGGACAGAAGGAATCAGCCCCAGCATTTT
len: 17; v_gene: TRBV4-2; abundance: many; d_gene: TRBD1; j_gene: TRBJ1-4; CDR3aa: CASSSLVDRAINEKLFF; CDR3nt: TGTGCCAGCAGCTCCCTAGTCGACAGGGCGATAAATGAAAAACTGTTTTTT
len: 21; v_gene: TRBV15; abundance: many; d_gene: TRBD1; j_gene: TRBJ2-2; CDR3aa: CATSNGEALVLWTGAGGELFF; CDR3nt: TGTGCCACCAGCAATGGAGAAGCGCTGGTCTTGTGGACAGGGGCGGGCGGGGAGCTGTTTTTT
len: 17; v_gene: TRBV6-5; abundance: many; d_gene: .; j_gene: TRBJ1-3; CDR3aa: CASSYAGTMSSGNTIYF; CDR3nt: TGTGCCAGCAGTTACGCGGGGACAATGAGCTCTGGAAACACCATATATTTT
len: 14; v_gene: TRBV18; abundance: few; d_gene: TRBD1; j_gene: TRBJ2-1; CDR3aa: CASSQDRLYNEQFF; CDR3nt: TGTGCCAGCTCACAGGACAGGCTATACAATGAGCAGTTCTTC
len: 8; v_gene: TRBV5-1; abundance: many; d_gene: .; j_gene: TRBJ2-5; CDR3aa: CASPVRYF; CDR3nt: TGCGCCAGCCCAGTCCGGTACTTC
len: 16; v_gene: TRBV29-1; abundance: many; d_gene: TRBD2; j_gene: TRBJ2-2; CDR3aa: CSALTSGVVRTGELFF; CDR3nt: TGCAGCGCCCTAACTAGCGGGGTAGTAAGGACCGGGGAGCTGTTTTTT
len: 16; v_gene: TRBV12-3/TRBV12-4; abundance: .; d_gene: TRBD1; j_gene: TRBJ1-6; CDR3aa: CASSRLLTGNNSPLHF; CDR3nt: TGTGCCAGCAGCCGACTTTTGACAGGGAACAATTCACCCCTCCACTTT
len: 15; v_gene: TRBV7-6; abundance: many; d_gene: TRBD2; j_gene: TRBJ2-5; CDR3aa: CASSRGGTLQETQYF; CDR3nt: TGTGCCAGCAGCCGCGGGGGGACCCTCCAAGAGACCCAGTACTTC
len: 15; v_gene: TRBV12-3/TRBV12-4; abundance: many; d_gene: .; j_gene: TRBJ2-3; CDR3aa: CASSLGSREGRTQYF; CDR3nt: TGTGCCAGCAGTTTGGGCTCCCGGGAAGGCAGGACGCAGTATTTT
len: 12; v_gene: TRBV19; abundance: .; d_gene: .; j_gene: TRBJ1-2; CDR3aa: CASSPGLDGYTF; CDR3nt: TGTGCCAGTAGCCCAGGGTTGGATGGCTACACCTTC
len: 15; v_gene: TRBV12-3/TRBV12-4; abundance: many; d_gene: TRBD1; j_gene: TRBJ2-3; CDR3aa: CASSPDRTSTDTQYF; CDR3nt: TGTGCCAGCAGTCCGGACAGGACAAGCACAGATACGCAGTATTTT
len: 14; v_gene: TRBV18; abundance: many; d_gene: .; j_gene: TRBJ2-5; CDR3aa: CASSPGNRQETQYF; CDR3nt: TGTGCCAGCTCACCAGGGAATAGGCAAGAGACCCAGTACTTC
len: 14; v_gene: TRBV7-2; abundance: many; d_gene: .; j_gene: TRBJ1-1; CDR3aa: CASTISGGGTEAFF; CDR3nt: TGTGCCAGCACCATCTCCGGGGGAGGGACTGAAGCTTTCTTT
len: 13; v_gene: TRBV7-3; abundance: few; d_gene: .; j_gene: TRBJ2-5; CDR3aa: CASSPAVEETQYF; CDR3nt: TGTGCCAGCAGCCCCGCCGTCGAAGAGACCCAGTACTTC
len: 16; v_gene: TRBV5-1; abundance: many; d_gene: TRBD1; j_gene: TRBJ2-1; CDR3aa: CASSAYWDRVYNEQFF; CDR3nt: TGCGCCAGCAGTGCATATTGGGACAGGGTTTACAATGAGCAGTTCTTC
len: 17; v_gene: TRBV12-3/TRBV12-4; abundance: many; d_gene: TRBD2; j_gene: TRBJ2-1; CDR3aa: CASRQGLAGYSYNEQFF; CDR3nt: TGTGCCAGCAGGCAGGGACTAGCGGGGTATTCCTACAATGAGCAGTTCTTC
len: 13; v_gene: TRBV5-4; abundance: many; d_gene: TRBD1; j_gene: TRBJ2-5; CDR3aa: CASSLEGAKTQYF; CDR3nt: TGTGCCAGCAGCTTGGAGGGGGCCAAGACCCAGTACTTC
len: 14; v_gene: TRBV6-1; abundance: .; d_gene: .; j_gene: TRBJ1-3; CDR3aa: CASTEISAGNTIYF; CDR3nt: TGTGCCAGCACCGAAATTTCGGCTGGAAACACCATATATTTT
len: 18; v_gene: TRBV12-3/TRBV12-4; abundance: .; d_gene: .; j_gene: TRBJ2-6; CDR3aa: CASSFGLGAFNGANVLTF; CDR3nt: TGTGCCAGCAGTTTTGGTCTGGGGGCCTTCAATGGGGCCAACGTCCTGACTTTC
len: 13; v_gene: TRBV24-1; abundance: .; d_gene: .; j_gene: TRBJ1-1; CDR3aa: CATSDLGYTEAFF; CDR3nt: TGTGCCACCAGTGATTTAGGGTACACTGAAGCTTTCTTT
len: 13; v_gene: TRBV4-3; abundance: many; d_gene: .; j_gene: TRBJ1-5; CDR3aa: CASSQDLYQPQHF; CDR3nt: TGCGCCAGCAGCCAAGATCTCTATCAGCCCCAGCATTTT
len: 15; v_gene: TRBV12-3/TRBV12-4; abundance: many; d_gene: TRBD1; j_gene: TRBJ1-1; CDR3aa: CASSVGTGRGTEAFF; CDR3nt: TGTGCCAGCAGTGTGGGGACAGGGAGGGGCACTGAAGCTTTCTTT
len: 14; v_gene: TRBV4-3; abundance: many; d_gene: TRBD2; j_gene: TRBJ2-3; CDR3aa: CASSRHRGGDTQYF; CDR3nt: TGCGCCAGCAGCCGGCACCGGGGGGGAGATACGCAGTATTTT
len: 15; v_gene: TRBV4-3; abundance: many; d_gene: .; j_gene: TRBJ2-3; CDR3aa: CASSQDRLASDTQYF; CDR3nt: TGCGCCAGCAGCCAAGATCGTCTAGCGTCAGATACGCAGTATTTT
len: 13; v_gene: TRBV4-3; abundance: many; d_gene: .; j_gene: TRBJ2-1; CDR3aa: CASSQGRAREQFF; CDR3nt: TGCGCCAGCAGCCAAGGGCGGGCACGTGAGCAGTTCTTC
len: 15; v_gene: TRBV28; abundance: many; d_gene: .; j_gene: TRBJ1-4; CDR3aa: CASSSPGATNEKLFF; CDR3nt: TGTGCCAGCAGTTCCCCAGGGGCAACTAATGAAAAACTGTTTTTT
len: 16; v_gene: TRBV10-3; abundance: many; d_gene: TRBD1; j_gene: TRBJ2-7; CDR3aa: CAISEVGGTGEGEQYF; CDR3nt: TGTGCCATCAGTGAGGTAGGCGGGACAGGGGAAGGCGAGCAGTACTTC
len: 15; v_gene: TRBV5-1; abundance: many; d_gene: .; j_gene: TRBJ2-1; CDR3aa: CASSLTTDPALGQFF; CDR3nt: TGCGCCAGCAGCTTGACGACAGACCCGGCCTTGGGGCAGTTCTTC
len: 15; v_gene: TRBV27; abundance: many; d_gene: .; j_gene: TRBJ2-5; CDR3aa: CASSGGKWVQETQYF; CDR3nt: TGTGCCAGCAGCGGAGGGAAGTGGGTTCAAGAGACCCAGTACTTC
len: 13; v_gene: TRBV30; abundance: many; d_gene: .; j_gene: TRBJ1-6; CDR3aa: CAWSVFENSPLHF; CDR3nt: TGTGCCTGGAGTGTATTTGAGAATTCACCCCTCCACTTT
len: 18; v_gene: TRBV7-2; abundance: few; d_gene: TRBD2; j_gene: TRBJ2-7; CDR3aa: CASSFGPAGRGASYEQYF; CDR3nt: TGTGCCAGCAGCTTTGGTCCCGCGGGGCGGGGGGCTTCCTACGAGCAGTACTTC
len: 16; v_gene: TRBV6-2/TRBV6-3; abundance: many; d_gene: .; j_gene: TRBJ1-3; CDR3aa: CASRPYRDGTRNTIYF; CDR3nt: TGTGCCAGCCGGCCGTACAGGGACGGAACGAGAAACACCATATATTTT
len: 16; v_gene: TRBV20-1; abundance: .; d_gene: TRBD2; j_gene: TRBJ2-2; CDR3aa: CSAGPGGGLYTGELFF; CDR3nt: TGCAGTGCTGGCCCCGGCGGGGGACTTTACACCGGGGAGCTGTTTTTT
len: 17; v_gene: TRBV20-1; abundance: few; d_gene: .; j_gene: TRBJ1-5; CDR3aa: CSARDPLGAGSNQPQHF; CDR3nt: TGCAGTGCTAGAGATCCCTTGGGGGCGGGAAGCAATCAGCCCCAGCATTTT
len: 16; v_gene: TRBV18; abundance: many; d_gene: .; j_gene: TRBJ1-4; CDR3aa: CASSGSKGLRGEKLFF; CDR3nt: TGTGCCAGCTCAGGTTCAAAAGGCCTCCGGGGTGAAAAACTGTTTTTT
len: 14; v_gene: TRBV6-5; abundance: many; d_gene: .; j_gene: TRBJ1-2; CDR3aa: CASSYSTEGNGYTF; CDR3nt: TGTGCCAGCAGTTACTCGACAGAAGGGAATGGCTACACCTTC
len: 13; v_gene: TRBV6-1; abundance: many; d_gene: .; j_gene: TRBJ1-5; CDR3aa: CASGRQRNQPQHF; CDR3nt: TGTGCCAGCGGTAGACAGCGAAATCAGCCCCAGCATTTT
len: 15; v_gene: TRBV20-1; abundance: .; d_gene: TRBD2; j_gene: TRBJ2-5; CDR3aa: CSARDPTSGGGTQYF; CDR3nt: TGCAGTGCTAGAGACCCTACTAGCGGGGGGGGGACCCAGTACTTC
len: 13; v_gene: TRBV30; abundance: .; d_gene: .; j_gene: TRBJ1-4; CDR3aa: CAWSEGNIEKLFF; CDR3nt: TGTGCCTGGAGTGAGGGGAACATTGAAAAACTGTTTTTT
len: 13; v_gene: TRBV10-3; abundance: many; d_gene: .; j_gene: TRBJ2-2; CDR3aa: CAISGHGAGELFF; CDR3nt: TGTGCCATCAGCGGACACGGGGCCGGGGAGCTGTTTTTT
len: 14; v_gene: TRBV5-1; abundance: .; d_gene: .; j_gene: TRBJ2-3; CDR3aa: CASSLELGTDTQYF; CDR3nt: TGCGCCAGCAGCTTGGAACTTGGCACAGATACGCAGTATTTT
len: 15; v_gene: TRBV10-3; abundance: many; d_gene: .; j_gene: TRBJ2-7; CDR3aa: CAISDPRGGGAEQYF; CDR3nt: TGTGCCATCAGTGACCCCCGAGGGGGGGGGGCGGAGCAGTACTTC
len: 17; v_gene: TRBV7-8; abundance: many; d_gene: .; j_gene: TRBJ2-3; CDR3aa: CASSFEPLASGPDTQYF; CDR3nt: TGTGCCAGCAGCTTCGAACCCCTAGCCTCTGGCCCAGATACGCAGTATTTT
len: 16; v_gene: TRBV20-1; abundance: many; d_gene: TRBD2; j_gene: TRBJ2-3; CDR3aa: CSAIGLAGTSTDTQYF; CDR3nt: TGCAGTGCTATTGGACTAGCGGGTACTAGCACAGATACGCAGTATTTT
len: 14; v_gene: TRBV28; abundance: many; d_gene: .; j_gene: TRBJ1-2; CDR3aa: CASADRTVYYGYTF; CDR3nt: TGTGCCAGCGCGGACCGGACGGTGTACTATGGCTACACCTTC